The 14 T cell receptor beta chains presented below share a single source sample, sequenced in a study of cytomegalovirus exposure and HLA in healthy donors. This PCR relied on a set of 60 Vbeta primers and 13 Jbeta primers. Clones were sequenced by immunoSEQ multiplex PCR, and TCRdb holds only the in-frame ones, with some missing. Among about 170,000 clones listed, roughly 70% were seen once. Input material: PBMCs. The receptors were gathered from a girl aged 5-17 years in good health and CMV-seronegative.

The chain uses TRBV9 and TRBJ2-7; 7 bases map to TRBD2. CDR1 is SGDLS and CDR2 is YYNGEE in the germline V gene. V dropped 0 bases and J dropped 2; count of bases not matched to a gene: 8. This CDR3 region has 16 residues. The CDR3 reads CASSVDPGGTPYEQYF. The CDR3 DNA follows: TGTGCCAGCAGCGTAGATCCGGGGGGAACCCCCTACGAGCAGTACTTC.

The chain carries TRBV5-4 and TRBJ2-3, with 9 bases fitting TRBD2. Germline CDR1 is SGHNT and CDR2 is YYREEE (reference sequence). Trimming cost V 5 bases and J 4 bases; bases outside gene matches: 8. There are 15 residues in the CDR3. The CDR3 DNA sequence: TGTGCCAGCAGGGAGACTAGCGGTTTTTCAGATACGCAGTATTTT. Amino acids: CASRETSGFSDTQYF.

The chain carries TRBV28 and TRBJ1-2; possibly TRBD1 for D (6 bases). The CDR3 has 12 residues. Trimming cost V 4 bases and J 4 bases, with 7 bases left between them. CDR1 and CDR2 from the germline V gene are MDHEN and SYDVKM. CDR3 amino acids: CASSWDTYGYTF. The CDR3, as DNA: TGTGCCAGCAGTTGGGACACCTATGGCTACACCTTC.

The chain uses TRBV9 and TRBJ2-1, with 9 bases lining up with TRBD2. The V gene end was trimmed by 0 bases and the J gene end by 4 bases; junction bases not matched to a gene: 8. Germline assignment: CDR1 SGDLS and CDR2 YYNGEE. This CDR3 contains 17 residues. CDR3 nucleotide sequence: TGTGCCAGCAGCGTAGGGAGTAGCGGGAGATCTTACAATGAGCAGTTCTTC. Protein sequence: CASSVGSSGRSYNEQFF.

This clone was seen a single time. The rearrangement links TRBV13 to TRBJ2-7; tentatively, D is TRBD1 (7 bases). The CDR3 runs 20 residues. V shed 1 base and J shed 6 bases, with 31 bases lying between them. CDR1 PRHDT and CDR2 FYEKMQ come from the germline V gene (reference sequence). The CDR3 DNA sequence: TGTGCCAGCAGCTTAGCCAGGGGGGTCTTGACAGGTCGGGAAAACCGCGAGCAGTACTTC. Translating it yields CASSLARGVLTGRENREQYF.

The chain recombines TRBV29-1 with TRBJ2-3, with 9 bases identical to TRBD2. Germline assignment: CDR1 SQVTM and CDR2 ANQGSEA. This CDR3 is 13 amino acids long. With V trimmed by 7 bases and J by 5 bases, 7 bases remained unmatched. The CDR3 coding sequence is TGCAGCGCAACGGGACTAGCAGAAGATACGCAGTATTTT. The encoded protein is CSATGLAEDTQYF.

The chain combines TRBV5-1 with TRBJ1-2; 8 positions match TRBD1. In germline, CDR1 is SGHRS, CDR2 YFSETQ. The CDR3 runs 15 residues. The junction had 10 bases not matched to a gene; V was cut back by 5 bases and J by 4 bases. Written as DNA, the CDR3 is TGCGCCAGCAGACCCGGACAGGGAGATGCCTATGGCTACACCTTC. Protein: CASRPGQGDAYGYTF.

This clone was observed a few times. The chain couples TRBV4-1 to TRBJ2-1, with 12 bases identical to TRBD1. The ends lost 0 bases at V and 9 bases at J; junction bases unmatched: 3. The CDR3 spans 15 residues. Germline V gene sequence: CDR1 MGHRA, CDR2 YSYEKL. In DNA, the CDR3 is TGCGCCAGCAGCCAAGATGGGACAGGGGGCCGTGAGCAGTTCTTC. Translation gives CASSQDGTGGREQFF.

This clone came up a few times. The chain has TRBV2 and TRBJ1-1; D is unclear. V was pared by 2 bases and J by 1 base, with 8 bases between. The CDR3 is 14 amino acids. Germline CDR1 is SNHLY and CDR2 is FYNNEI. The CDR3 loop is CASSESPGNTEAFF. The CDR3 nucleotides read TGTGCCAGCAGTGAATCGCCAGGGAACACTGAAGCTTTCTTT.

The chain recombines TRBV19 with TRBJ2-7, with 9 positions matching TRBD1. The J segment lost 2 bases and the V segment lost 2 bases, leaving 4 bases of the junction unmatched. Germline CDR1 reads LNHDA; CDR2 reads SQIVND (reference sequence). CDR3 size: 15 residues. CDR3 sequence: CASSIQGTGTYEQYF. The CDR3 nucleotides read TGTGCCAGTAGTATACAAGGGACAGGGACCTACGAGCAGTACTTC. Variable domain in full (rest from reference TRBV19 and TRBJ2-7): DGGITQSPKYLFRKEGQNVTLSCEQNLNHDAMYWYRQDPGQGLRLIYYSQIVNDFQKGDIAEGYSVSREKKESFPLTVTSAQKNPTAFYLCASSIQGTGTYEQYFGPGTRLTVT.

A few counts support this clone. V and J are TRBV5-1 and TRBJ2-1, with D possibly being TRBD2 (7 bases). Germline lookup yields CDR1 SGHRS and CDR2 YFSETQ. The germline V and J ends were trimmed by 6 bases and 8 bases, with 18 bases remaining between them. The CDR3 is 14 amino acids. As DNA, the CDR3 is TGCGCCAGCAAGGAGGGGGGGCTCCAGGATGAGCAGTTCTTC. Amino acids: CASKEGGLQDEQFF.

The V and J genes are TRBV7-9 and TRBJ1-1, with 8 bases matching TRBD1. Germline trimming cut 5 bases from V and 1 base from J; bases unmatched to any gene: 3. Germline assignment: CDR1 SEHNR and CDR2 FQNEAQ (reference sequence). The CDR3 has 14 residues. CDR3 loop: CASSPDRGNTEAFF. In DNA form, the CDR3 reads TGTGCCAGCAGCCCTGACAGGGGGAACACTGAAGCTTTCTTT.

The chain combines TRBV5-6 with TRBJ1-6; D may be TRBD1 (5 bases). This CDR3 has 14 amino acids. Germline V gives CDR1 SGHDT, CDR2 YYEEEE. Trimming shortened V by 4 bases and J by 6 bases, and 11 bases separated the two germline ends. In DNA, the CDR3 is TGTGCCAGCAGCCATCAGGGCTTTAATTCACCCCTCCACTTT. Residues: CASSHQGFNSPLHF.

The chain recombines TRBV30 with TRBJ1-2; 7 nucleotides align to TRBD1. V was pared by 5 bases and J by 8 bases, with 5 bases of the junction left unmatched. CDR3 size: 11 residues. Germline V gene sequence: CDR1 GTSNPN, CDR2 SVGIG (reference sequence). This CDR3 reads CAWADRAGYTF. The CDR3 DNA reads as TGTGCCTGGGCCGACAGGGCCGGCTACACCTTC.